These 23 T cell receptor beta chains were sequenced from one sample in a study of cytomegalovirus exposure and HLA in healthy donors. Primers included in the PCR were 60 Vbeta and 13 Jbeta primers. Using immunoSEQ multiplex PCR, the repertoire was profiled, and TCRdb retains in-frame clones only, with some absent. The sample has tens of thousands of clones; roughly four fifths are singletons. The sequenced sample consisted of PBMCs. The receptors stem from a man aged 25-40 years in good health and CMV-seronegative.

In its sample, this clone was seen a few times. CDR3 protein: CASSLGTAGNYGYTF. The DNA of the CDR3 is TGTGCCAGCAGCTTAGGGACAGCAGGCAACTATGGCTACACCTTC. The genes are TRBV7-9 and TRBJ1-2; weak D call: TRBD1 (6 bases). Germline V lookup: CDR1 SEHNR, CDR2 FQNEAQ (reference sequence). The CDR3 spans 15 residues. Deletions cut 1 base from V and 2 bases from J, with 11 bases between.

The chain carries TRBV6-1 and TRBJ1-1; D is possibly TRBD1 (5 bases). Trimming removed 3 bases at V and 1 base at J, with 9 bases between. The germline CDR1 and CDR2 sequences are MNHNS and SASEGT. This CDR3 comprises 14 residues. DNA of the CDR3: TGTGCCAGCAGTGATTTCGGGGGGAACACTGAAGCTTTCTTT. Residues: CASSDFGGNTEAFF.

The chain employs TRBV10-3 and TRBJ1-2, with D tentatively TRBD1 (6 bases). This CDR3 is built from 12 residues. Between the trimmed V and J ends, which lost 7 bases and 8 bases, there was a span of 14 bases. Looked up from germline, CDR1 is ENHRY and CDR2 is SYGVKD. CDR3 in amino acids: CAINPTGEGYTF. DNA for the CDR3: TGTGCCATCAACCCGACAGGAGAAGGCTACACCTTC.

The V and J genes are TRBV6-6 and TRBJ1-2; 7 nucleotides align to TRBD1. Germline-derived CDR1 and CDR2 are MNHNY and SVGAGI (reference sequence). The V gene end was trimmed by 5 bases and the J gene end by 7 bases; junction bases not matched to a gene: 10. The CDR3 covers 14 residues. CDR3 DNA: TGTGCCAGCAGTCTCCGACAGGGTCCCTCTGGCTACACCTTC. Protein: CASSLRQGPSGYTF.

The rearrangement joins TRBV25-1 to TRBJ1-1; perhaps TRBD1 as D (5 bases). The CDR3 is made up of 15 amino acids. V was clipped by 1 base and J by 4 bases, with 13 bases between them. From germline, CDR1 is MGHDK and CDR2 SYGVNS. The CDR3: CASSEWGSGGTEAFF. CDR3 sequence (DNA): TGTGCCAGCAGTGAATGGGGTTCGGGGGGCACTGAAGCTTTCTTT.

The chain uses TRBV10-2 and TRBJ2-7; TRBD2 matches 12 bases. V shed 0 bases and J 1 base; nucleotides not matched to a gene: 4. The CDR3 is made up of 17 amino acids. The germline V gene has CDR1 WSHSY and CDR2 SAAADI. The CDR3 sequence: CASSESGTSGQSYEQYF. The CDR3 nucleotides read TGCGCCAGCAGTGAGTCCGGGACTAGCGGGCAATCCTACGAGCAGTACTTC.

This clone was detected ten times or more. The rearrangement joins TRBV9 to TRBJ1-1; TRBD1 aligns across 7 bases. J was trimmed by 0 bases and V by 3 bases; bases with no gene match: 8. CDR1 SGDLS and CDR2 YYNGEE come from the germline V gene. CDR3 length: 16 residues. The CDR3 sequence: CASSARGQIMNTEAFF. CDR3 sequence (DNA): TGTGCCAGCAGCGCTAGGGGACAGATCATGAACACTGAAGCTTTCTTT.

This clone was seen once. The chain employs TRBV29-1 and TRBJ2-1; TRBD2 agrees at 13 bases. This CDR3 is 16 amino acids long. Germline loops: CDR1 SQVTM, CDR2 ANQGSEA. V trimming: 4 bases; J trimming: 4 bases; junction bases outside the gene matches: 7. CDR3 in amino acids: CSVGTSGSHLYNEQFF. The DNA for the CDR3 is TGCAGCGTTGGGACTAGCGGGAGCCACCTTTACAATGAGCAGTTCTTC.

This clone was detected a few times. This rearrangement joins TRBV5-8 to TRBJ1-3, with TRBD1 as a possible D gene (5 bases). Between the trimmed V and J ends, which lost 2 bases and 2 bases, there was a span of 11 bases. The CDR3 has 15 residues. Germline CDR1 reads SGHTS; CDR2 reads YDEGEE. The CDR3 DNA reads TGTGCCAGCAGCTTCCGGGGGATTGCTGGAAACACCATATATTTT. This codes for CASSFRGIAGNTIYF.

The V call is TRBV28, the J call TRBJ1-2; TRBD1 might be the D (6 bases). V was cut by 4 bases and J by 8 bases, with 14 bases left in between. Germline V gene sequence: CDR1 MDHEN, CDR2 SYDVKM. The CDR3 runs to 13 residues. The DNA of the CDR3 is TGTGCCAGCAGTTGGACAGCGACGGGGGGCTACACCTTC. Translation gives CASSWTATGGYTF.

The gene calls are TRBV5-6 and TRBJ2-7; D gene unclear. Germline CDR1 SGHDT, CDR2 YYEEEE. CDR3 size: 15 residues. V gave up 0 bases and J gave up 4 bases, with 14 bases separating them. The CDR3 nucleotides read TGTGCCAGCAGCTTGGAGGCATTTACCGGGTACGAGCAGTACTTC. Protein sequence: CASSLEAFTGYEQYF.

The chain joins TRBV28 to TRBJ2-3; 12 bases map to TRBD2. The CDR3 spans 14 residues. Germline V CDR1 and CDR2: MDHEN, SYDVKM. The ends lost 6 bases at V and 5 bases at J; junction bases unmatched: 3. For the CDR3, the DNA is TGTGCCAGCAGGTTACTAGCGGGAGGAGATACGCAGTATTTT. Protein product: CASRLLAGGDTQYF.

This clone appeared a few times. The genes are TRBV19 and TRBJ1-3; D gene uncertain. Trimming left V 3 bases short and J 1 base short, with 7 bases between. Germline values: CDR1 LNHDA, CDR2 SQIVND (reference sequence). The CDR3 length is 14 residues. The CDR3 is CASSMEESGNTIYF. In DNA form, the CDR3 reads TGTGCCAGTAGTATGGAGGAATCTGGAAACACCATATATTTT.

This clone was seen only once. The chain recombines TRBV6-1 with TRBJ2-7; D is possibly TRBD1 (6 bases). The germline V gene encodes CDR1 MNHNS and CDR2 SASEGT. The V and J ends lost 6 bases and 7 bases respectively, with 13 bases between them. The CDR3 is made up of 12 amino acids. For the CDR3, the DNA is TGTGCCAGCAGCGAACAGGGTTGGGAGCAGTACTTC. Translated, it gives CASSEQGWEQYF.

On this clone itself: One end of the junction does not line up with germline, which may come from a read error. In DNA, the CDR3 is TGTTCCAGCAGCCCCGGGACTAGCATAAAGGGGGAGCTGTTTTTT. This sequence encodes CSSSPGTSIKGELFF. The gene calls are TRBV7-9 and TRBJ2-2, with 9 bases lining up with TRBD2. Germline CDR1 and CDR2: SEHNR and FQNEAQ (reference sequence). The CDR3 loop spans 15 amino acids.

This rearrangement joins TRBV9 to TRBJ1-1; 8 bases are a match to TRBD1. Germline V gene lookup returns CDR1 SGDLS and CDR2 YYNGEE. The CDR3 totals 15 residues. V trimming: 3 bases; J trimming: 4 bases; junction bases outside the gene matches: 8. CDR3: CASSESTGVGTEAFF. The CDR3 DNA reads TGTGCCAGCAGCGAATCGACAGGGGTCGGCACTGAAGCTTTCTTT.

The V call is TRBV6-6, the J call TRBJ1-2; weak D call: TRBD1 (6 bases). The germline gives CDR1 MNHNY, CDR2 SVGAGI (reference sequence). There are 14 residues in the CDR3. Trimming pared 2 bases from V and 5 bases from J, leaving 12 bases between. CDR3 bases: TGTGCCAGCAGTTACCCCGACAGGTCGTATGGCTACACCTTC. Its protein is CASSYPDRSYGYTF.

The V call is TRBV7-9, the J call TRBJ1-1, with D maybe TRBD1 (5 bases). V lost 6 bases, J lost 4 bases, and 12 bases lay in between. Germline V gives CDR1 SEHNR, CDR2 FQNEAQ (reference sequence). The CDR3 loop spans 13 amino acids. The CDR3 reads CASSRQSGTEAFF. For the CDR3, the DNA is TGTGCCAGCAGTAGACAGTCGGGCACTGAAGCTTTCTTT. The full variable domain, with the rest looked up from reference TRBV7-9 and TRBJ1-1, is DTGVSQNPRHKITKRGQNVTFRCDPISEHNRLYWYRQTLGQGPEFLTYFQNEAQLEKSRLLSDRFSAERPKGSFSTLEIQRTEQGDSAMYLCASSRQSGTEAFFGQGTRLTVV.

This chain uses TRBV7-6 with TRBJ2-1; 9 bases match TRBD1. V was clipped by 7 bases and J by 2 bases; unmatched bases: 6. The CDR3 spans 15 residues. Per the germline V gene, CDR1 is SGHVS and CDR2 is FNYEAQ. The CDR3 sequence is CASIDRDRAYNEQFF. CDR3 nucleotides: TGTGCCAGCATCGACCGGGACAGGGCCTACAATGAGCAGTTCTTC.

The rearrangement uses TRBV19 and TRBJ2-7; possibly TRBD2 for D (6 bases). Between the trimmed V and J ends, which lost 4 bases and 6 bases, there was a span of 16 bases. The CDR3 totals 14 residues. Germline CDR1 and CDR2: LNHDA and SQIVND (reference sequence). The CDR3 region is CASSRERRDGEQYF. The CDR3 DNA follows: TGTGCCAGTAGTAGGGAGAGGCGGGACGGCGAGCAGTACTTC.

This clone has only a few counts. This chain joins TRBV6-1 and TRBJ2-7; D is uncertain. In germline, CDR1 is MNHNS, CDR2 SASEGT. Trimming shortened V by 4 bases and J by 0 bases, and 7 bases separated the two germline ends. This CDR3 is 13 amino acids long. CDR3: CASSGPGSYEQYF. CDR3 nucleotide sequence: TGTGCCAGCAGTGGCCCGGGCTCCTACGAGCAGTACTTC.

The chain links TRBV11-2 to TRBJ2-3; 9 bases fit TRBD2. This CDR3 has 16 residues. The ends lost 5 bases at V and 5 bases at J; junction bases unmatched: 11. Germline lookup yields CDR1 SGHAT and CDR2 FQNNGV. CDR3 bases: TGTGCCAGCAGCACCTTAGCGGGAGTGGAGAGAGATACGCAGTATTTT. Amino acids: CASSTLAGVERDTQYF.

This clone has more than one count but fewer than ten. The J gene is TRBJ2-3, the V gene TRBV7-2, with D unresolved. The V gene's germline CDR1 is SGHTA and CDR2 FQGNSA. Trimming removed 4 bases at V and 6 bases at J, with 8 bases between. The CDR3 is 12 amino acids. In DNA form, the CDR3 reads TGTGCCAGCAGCTCTTATTCTGATACGCAGTATTTT. Encoded protein: CASSSYSDTQYF. The whole variable domain, remainder taken from reference TRBV7-2 and TRBJ2-3, is GAGVSQSPSNKVTEKGKDVELRCDPISGHTALYWYRQSLGQGLEFLIYFQGNSAPDKSGLPSDRFSAERTGGSVSTLTIQRTQQEDSAVYLCASSSYSDTQYFGPGTRLTVL.